The T cell receptor (beta chain) described here comes from a study of CD8 T cells in ankylosing spondylitis. V was clipped by 0 bases and J by 3 bases, with 15 bases between them. Germline assignment: CDR1 LGHDT and CDR2 YNNKEL (reference sequence). This CDR3 spans 17 amino acids. TCRdb fed the 5' RACE reads into MiXCR, producing one record per CDR3 protein. The sample holds a few hundred thousand distinct CDR3 sequences; under 20% are singletons and the top ten take around 30%. The chain recombines TRBV3-1 with TRBJ2-1; D possibly corresponds to TRBD2 (5 bases). The sequencing sample was made of blood, either unsorted or a sorted T cell fraction (not recorded which). The receptor comes from a male donor with ankylosing spondylitis or in good health (not recorded which). This CDR3 reads CASSQESKDWNYNEQFF. The CDR3 DNA reads TGTGCCAGCAGCCAAGAATCGAAGGACTGGAACTACAATGAGCAGTTCTTC.